A selection of T cell receptor beta chains follows, all from one sample in a study of blood T cell repertoires in COVID-19. Repertoires were generated with immunoSEQ multiplex PCR, while TCRdb's copy carries only in-frame clones and drops some. This sample has 300,000 to 450,000 clones; around 89% occur once, and the top ten carry roughly 1.2%. Specimen: PBMCs or T cells enriched from blood (not recorded which). These receptors came from a young woman who had recovered from COVID-19. Each CDR3 is given with its conserved first and last residue. The order of the fields is V gene, clone size, D gene, J gene, CDR3 DNA, CDR3 protein. The D gene is left open where the match is weak. Not every row has a clone size; where given, it reads once, few, many or a size class.

>TRBV28|once|NA|TRBJ2-1
TGTGCCAGCAGTTTATACAGAAATGAGCAGTTCTTC
CASSLYRNEQFF
>TRBV12-3/TRBV12-4|NA|NA|TRBJ1-6
TGTGCCAGCAGTTTATCGGGGGGGGCCCTCCACTTT
CASSLSGGALHF
>TRBV4-1|NA|NA|TRBJ1-5
TGCGCCAGCAGCCAAGATATAGGGGCCCGCGGCAATCAGCCCCAGCATTTT
CASSQDIGARGNQPQHF
>TRBV19|NA|NA|TRBJ2-7
TGTGCCAGTAGTATTCGAACAGGGCCTTCCTACGAGCAGTACTTC
CASSIRTGPSYEQYF
>TRBV7-9|NA|TRBD2|TRBJ2-3
TGTGCCAGCAGCTTAGCGGGACTAGCGGACACAGATACGCAGTATTTT
CASSLAGLADTDTQYF
>TRBV6-5|NA|TRBD2|TRBJ2-2
TGTGCCAGCAGCGGGAGGACATTCAATCCCGGGGAGCTGTTTTTT
CASSGRTFNPGELFF
>TRBV3-1/TRBV3-2|NA|TRBD2|TRBJ2-1
TGTGCCAGCAGCCGACGGACTAGCGGGAACAATGAGCAGTTCTTC
CASSRRTSGNNEQFF
>TRBV19|few|TRBD1|TRBJ1-3
TGTGCCAGTAGCTGGGACAGCAGCTCTGGAAACACCATATATTTT
CASSWDSSSGNTIYF
>TRBV28|NA|NA|TRBJ1-5
TGTGCCAGCAGGGGGGGGGATCAGGGCAATCAGCCCCAGCATTTT
CASRGGDQGNQPQHF
>TRBV5-4|once|NA|TRBJ1-1
TGTGCCAGCAGCTACTCCACAGAGAACACTGAAGCTTTCTTT
CASSYSTENTEAFF
>TRBV7-6|NA|TRBD2|TRBJ2-5
TGTGCCAGCAGCTTAGCGGGGGGGCAAGAGACCCAGTACTTC
CASSLAGGQETQYF
>TRBV11-1|NA|NA|TRBJ2-7
TGTGCCAGCAGCTTGAGAGCCTACGAGCAGTACTTC
CASSLRAYEQYF
>TRBV7-8|NA|NA|TRBJ2-1
TGTGCCAGCAGCGGGCGGGGACCTTCGGGGTATGAGCAGTTCTTC
CASSGRGPSGYEQFF
>TRBV2|once|NA|TRBJ2-3
TGTGCCAGCGTACCCGCCGGAGTCCGGGCGGGGGATACGCAGTATTTT
CASVPAGVRAGDTQYF
>TRBV10-3|NA|TRBD1|TRBJ1-1
TGTGCCATCAGTGTCTTTGGGACAGCCACTGAAGCTTTCTTT
CAISVFGTATEAFF
>TRBV11-3|NA|TRBD1|TRBJ2-7
TGTGCCAGCAGCTCTGGGGCAGGGGGCTATCGCGAGCAGTACTTC
CASSSGAGGYREQYF
>TRBV15|NA|TRBD1|TRBJ1-5
TGTGCCACCAGCAGAAAACGACAGGGGCAGCCCCAGCATTTT
CATSRKRQGQPQHF
>TRBV30|NA|NA|TRBJ1-1
TGTGCCTGGAGTTCCACAGGGAAGACTGAAGCTTTCTTT
CAWSSTGKTEAFF
>TRBV6-6|NA|NA|TRBJ1-5
TGTGCCAGCAGTTACTCGACGGCGGGGGGCAATCAGCCCCAGCATTTT
CASSYSTAGGNQPQHF
>TRBV11-2|NA|NA|TRBJ2-7
TGTGCCAGCTCAATAGGGGCAGGTTCTTTCTACGAGCAGTACTTC
CASSIGAGSFYEQYF
>TRBV18|NA|NA|TRBJ1-1
TGTGCCAGCTCAATTAGGGGGACCCTTTTTGGGACTGAAGCTTTCTTT
CASSIRGTLFGTEAFF